This T cell receptor (beta chain) stems from a study of T cells in localized non-small cell lung cancer. Using immunoSEQ multiplex PCR, the repertoire was profiled, and TCRdb retains in-frame clones only, with some absent. Counted here are over 20,000 clones, roughly 84% occurring once; the ten biggest clones make up about 29%. Germline V gene sequence: CDR1 LNHDA, CDR2 SQIVND (reference sequence). The CDR3 loop spans 13 amino acids. V shed 11 bases and J 0 bases; nucleotides not matched to a gene: 2. Study results and caveats: Greater blood T cell density accompanied longer overall survival. Adjacent lung was found to contain a median approximately 50 of the top 100 tumor clones.

This clone was counted a single time. What it binds is not known. This specimen consisted of peripheral blood, obtained before any cancer treatment. The receptor was isolated from a male donor aged 60 or over with stage I squamous cell lung carcinoma. This chain uses TRBV19 with TRBJ2-1; 9 bases are shared with TRBD2. CDR3 nucleotide sequence: TGTGCCGTTAGCGGGAGCTCCTACAATGAGCAGTTCTTC. Its protein product is CAVSGSSYNEQFF. Supplemented by reference TRBV19 and TRBJ2-1, the full variable domain reads DGGITQSPKYLFRKEGQNVTLSCEQNLNHDAMYWYRQDPGQGLRLIYYSQIVNDFQKGDIAEGYSVSREKKESFPLTVTSAQKNPTAFYLCAVSGSSYNEQFFGPGTRLTVL.